This T cell receptor (beta chain) was identified in a study of T cells after yellow fever vaccination. The CDR3 extends over 15 amino acids. The ends lost 6 bases at V and 6 bases at J; junction bases unmatched: 8. The V gene's germline CDR1 is LNHDA and CDR2 SQIVND (reference sequence). MiXCR, applied by TCRdb to the 5' RACE reads, yields one record per CDR3 protein. The table has 150,000 to 200,000 distinct CDR3 sequences, approximately 9.7% seen once. Study-level points and caveats: Clonotypes appearing in both CD4 and CD8 compartments existed, and their share was small.

On this clonotype: The antigen remains undetermined.

The chain combines TRBV19 with TRBJ2-1; 10 positions match TRBD2. The source of this sequence is a man between 18 and 29 years old who received the YFV17D yellow fever vaccine. The material was CD8+ T cells sorted from PBMCs, obtained 45 days after the yellow fever booster vaccination. This CDR3 reads CASRVSGGAVNEQFF. DNA for the CDR3: TGTGCCAGTAGGGTGAGCGGGGGGGCGGTCAATGAGCAGTTCTTC.